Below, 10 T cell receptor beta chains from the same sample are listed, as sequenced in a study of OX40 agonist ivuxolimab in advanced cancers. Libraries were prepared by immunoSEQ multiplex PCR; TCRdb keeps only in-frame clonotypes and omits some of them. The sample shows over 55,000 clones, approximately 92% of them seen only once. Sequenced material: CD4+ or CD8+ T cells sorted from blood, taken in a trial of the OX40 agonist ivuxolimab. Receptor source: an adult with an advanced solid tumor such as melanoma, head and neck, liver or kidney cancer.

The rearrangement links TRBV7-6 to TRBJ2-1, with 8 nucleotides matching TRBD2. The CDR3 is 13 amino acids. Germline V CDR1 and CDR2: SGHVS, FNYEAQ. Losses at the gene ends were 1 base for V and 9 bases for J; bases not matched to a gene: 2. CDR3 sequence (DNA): TGTGCCAGCAGCTTAGAGAGCGGGGGTGAGCAGTTCTTC. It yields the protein CASSLESGGEQFF.

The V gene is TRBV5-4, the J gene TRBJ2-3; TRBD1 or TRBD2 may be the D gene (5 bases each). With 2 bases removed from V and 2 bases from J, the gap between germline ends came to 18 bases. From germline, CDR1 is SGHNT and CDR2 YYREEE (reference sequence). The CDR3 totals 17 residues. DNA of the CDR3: TGTGCCAGCAGCTTCCCCGTCGGGGACCTCCCCACAGATACGCAGTATTTT. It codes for CASSFPVGDLPTDTQYF.

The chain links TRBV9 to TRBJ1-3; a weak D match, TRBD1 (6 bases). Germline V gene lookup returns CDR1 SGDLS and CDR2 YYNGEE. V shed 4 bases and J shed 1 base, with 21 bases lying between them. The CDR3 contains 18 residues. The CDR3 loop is CASSPHPRGPSSGNTIYF. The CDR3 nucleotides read TGTGCCAGCAGCCCCCACCCCAGGGGTCCTTCTTCTGGAAACACCATATATTTT.

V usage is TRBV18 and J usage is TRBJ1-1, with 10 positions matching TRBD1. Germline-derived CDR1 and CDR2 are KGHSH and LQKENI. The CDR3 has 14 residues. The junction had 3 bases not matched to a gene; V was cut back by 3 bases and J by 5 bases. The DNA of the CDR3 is TGTGCCAGCTCACCGGGACAGGGGAGAACTGAAGCTTTCTTT. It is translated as CASSPGQGRTEAFF.

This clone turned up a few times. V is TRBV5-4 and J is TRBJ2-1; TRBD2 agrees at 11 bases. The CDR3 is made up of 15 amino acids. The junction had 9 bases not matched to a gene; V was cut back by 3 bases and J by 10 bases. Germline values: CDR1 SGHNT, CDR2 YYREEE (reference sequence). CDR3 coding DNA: TGTGCCAGCAGCTCCTTAGCGGGGGGGCTCAGGGAGCAGTTCTTC. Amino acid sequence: CASSSLAGGLREQFF.

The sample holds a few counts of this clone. The CDR3 region is CASSSGTVSTDTQYF. CDR3 in DNA: TGTGCCAGCAGCTCCGGGACAGTTAGCACAGATACGCAGTATTTT. The chain uses TRBV11-1 and TRBJ2-3; 7 bases fit TRBD1. CDR3 length equals 15 residues. CDR1 is SGHAT and CDR2 is FQDESV in the germline V gene (reference sequence). J lost 0 bases, V lost 4 bases, and 4 bases had no gene match.

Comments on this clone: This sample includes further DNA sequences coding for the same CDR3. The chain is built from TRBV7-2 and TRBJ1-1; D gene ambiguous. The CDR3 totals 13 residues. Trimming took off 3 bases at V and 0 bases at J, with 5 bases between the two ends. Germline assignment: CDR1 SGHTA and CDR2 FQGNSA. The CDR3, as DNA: TGTGCCAGCAGCTTGCGTATGAACACTGAAGCTTTCTTT. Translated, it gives CASSLRMNTEAFF.

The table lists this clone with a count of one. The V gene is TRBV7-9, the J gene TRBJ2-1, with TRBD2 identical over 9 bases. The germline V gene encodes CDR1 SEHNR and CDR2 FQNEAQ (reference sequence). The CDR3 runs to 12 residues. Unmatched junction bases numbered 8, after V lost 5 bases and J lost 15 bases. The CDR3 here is CASSLPGLARFF. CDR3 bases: TGTGCCAGCAGCCTACCTGGACTAGCGCGGTTCTTC.

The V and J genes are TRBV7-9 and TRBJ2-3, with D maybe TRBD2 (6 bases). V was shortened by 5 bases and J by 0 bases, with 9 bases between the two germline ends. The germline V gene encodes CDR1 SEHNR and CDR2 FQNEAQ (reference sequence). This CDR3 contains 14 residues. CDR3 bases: TGTGCCAGCAGCCCCGGAGGGAGCACAGATACGCAGTATTTT. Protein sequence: CASSPGGSTDTQYF.

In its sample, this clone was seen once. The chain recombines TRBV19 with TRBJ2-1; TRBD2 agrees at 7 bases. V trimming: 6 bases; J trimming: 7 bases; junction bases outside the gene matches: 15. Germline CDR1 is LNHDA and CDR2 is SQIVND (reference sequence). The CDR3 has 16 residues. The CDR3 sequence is CASSKGWASGHNEQFF. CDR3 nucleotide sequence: TGTGCCAGTAGCAAGGGGTGGGCTAGCGGACATAATGAGCAGTTCTTC.